What follows are 18 T cell receptor beta chains derived from one specimen sequenced in a study of blood T cell repertoires in COVID-19. TCRdb's copy holds only in-frame clones and misses some; the assay was immunoSEQ multiplex PCR. The sample yields 60,000 to 75,000 clones, roughly 93% seen once. The sample consisted of peripheral blood. Every receptor here comes from a human donor in a cohort sampled during active COVID-19.

The rearrangement uses TRBV5-1 and TRBJ2-3, with D maybe TRBD1 (6 bases). This CDR3 comprises 16 residues. V was cut by 4 bases and J by 0 bases, with 15 bases left in between. Germline V CDR1 and CDR2: SGHRS, YFSETQ. CDR3 nucleotides: TGCGCCAGCAGCAGAAGGGACACATCTAGCACAGATACGCAGTATTTT. It codes for CASSRRDTSSTDTQYF.

This chain links TRBV7-9 with TRBJ2-2; 11 nucleotides line up with TRBD2. CDR3 length equals 17 residues. V lost 6 bases to trimming and J lost 6 bases; unmatched junction nucleotides: 12. In germline, CDR1 is SEHNR, CDR2 FQNEAQ (reference sequence). The CDR3 region has the DNA TGTGCCAGCAGACAACGCGAACTAGCGGGAGTCTCCGGGGAGCTGTTTTTT. Translation: CASRQRELAGVSGELFF.

The genes are TRBV11-1 and TRBJ2-3; 7 nucleotides line up with TRBD2. Germline trimming cut 1 base from V and 5 bases from J; bases unmatched to any gene: 9. In germline, CDR1 is SGHAT, CDR2 FQDESV (reference sequence). There are 16 residues in the CDR3. In DNA, the CDR3 is TGTGCCAGCAGCTTAGTCGGCGGGAGTGGATTAGATACGCAGTATTTT. Residues: CASSLVGGSGLDTQYF.

This clone was seen just once. V is TRBV5-6 and J is TRBJ2-1, with D possibly being TRBD2 (6 bases). The germline gives CDR1 SGHDT, CDR2 YYEEEE. V lost 0 bases and J lost 6, with 13 bases in between. The CDR3 sequence is 15 residues long. Here the CDR3 DNA reads TGTGCCAGCAGCTTGGGGGAGGTTAGACTCAATGAGCAGTTCTTC. The encoded protein is CASSLGEVRLNEQFF.

The J gene is TRBJ2-3, the V gene TRBV19; the D is unclear. V dropped 5 bases and J dropped 2 bases, with 8 bases sitting between them. The length of the CDR3 is 13 residues. CDR1 is LNHDA, CDR2 SQIVND, per germline (reference sequence). CDR3 sequence: CASSHFTTDTQYF. The CDR3, as DNA: TGTGCCAGTAGTCACTTCACCACAGATACGCAGTATTTT.

The chain combines TRBV18 with TRBJ1-2; maybe TRBD1 (6 bases). Germline V gives CDR1 KGHSH, CDR2 LQKENI. The CDR3 covers 15 residues. The V end lost 1 base, the J end lost 8 bases, and 17 bases lay between the germline ends. CDR3 region: CASSPRSTGMRGYTF. CDR3 sequence (DNA): TGTGCCAGCTCACCACGAAGTACAGGGATGCGGGGCTACACCTTC. The full variable domain, in which reference TRBV18 and TRBJ1-2 provide the parts outside the CDR3, is NAGVMQNPRHLVRRRGQEARLRCSPMKGHSHVYWYRQLPEEGLKFMVYLQKENIIDESGMPKERFSAEFPKEGPSILRIQQVVRGDSAAYFCASSPRSTGMRGYTFGSGTRLTVV.

The chain employs TRBV28 and TRBJ1-3, with no clear D. Germline V gives CDR1 MDHEN, CDR2 SYDVKM. V lost 6 bases, J lost 0 bases, and 9 bases lay in between. The CDR3 has 14 amino acids. In nucleotides, the CDR3 is TGTGCCAGCAGGCTCCAGAACTCTGGAAACACCATATATTTT. Translated, it gives CASRLQNSGNTIYF.

This chain links TRBV11-1 with TRBJ2-7; 9 bases fit TRBD1. In germline, CDR1 is SGHAT, CDR2 FQDESV (reference sequence). CDR3 length: 15 residues. J was trimmed by 10 bases and V by 4 bases; bases with no gene match: 14. The CDR3 sequence is CASSSRDRDYSQQYF. The CDR3 nucleotides are TGTGCCAGCAGCTCCCGGGACAGGGACTACAGCCAACAGTACTTC.

CDR3 amino acids: CASSNVPGTVRNEQFF. The CDR3 bases are TGTGCCAGTAGTAACGTGCCCGGGACTGTTCGCAATGAGCAGTTCTTC. The rearrangement links TRBV19 to TRBJ2-1; tentative D call: TRBD2 (6 bases). From germline, CDR1 is LNHDA and CDR2 SQIVND (reference sequence). V was shortened by 4 bases and J by 6 bases, with 19 bases between the two germline ends. There are 16 residues in the CDR3. Drawing the rest from reference TRBV19 and TRBJ2-1, the complete variable domain is DGGITQSPKYLFRKEGQNVTLSCEQNLNHDAMYWYRQDPGQGLRLIYYSQIVNDFQKGDIAEGYSVSREKKESFPLTVTSAQKNPTAFYLCASSNVPGTVRNEQFFGPGTRLTVL.

The chain uses TRBV30 and TRBJ2-7; 12 bases fit TRBD2. The CDR3 loop spans 13 amino acids. CDR1 is GTSNPN, CDR2 SVGIG, per germline (reference sequence). Germline trimming cut 7 bases from V and 6 bases from J; bases unmatched to any gene: 7. The CDR3 bases are TGTGCCTCCACGACTAGCGGGAGAGGCGAGCAGTACTTC. It translates to CASTTSGRGEQYF.

This chain connects TRBV27 to TRBJ2-1; TRBD2 aligns across 11 bases. CDR3 length: 16 amino acids. Per the germline V gene, CDR1 is MNHEY and CDR2 is SMNVEV (reference sequence). With 0 bases clipped from V and 7 bases from J, the junction kept 5 bases outside the gene matches. In DNA form, the CDR3 reads TGTGCCAGCAGTTTATCGTACACTAGCGGGAGTAATGAGCAGTTCTTC. It is translated as CASSLSYTSGSNEQFF.

The rearrangement joins TRBV6-5 to TRBJ2-4, with 10 positions matching TRBD1. The CDR3 extends over 15 amino acids. J gave up 8 bases and V 6 bases, and 10 bases lay outside the gene matches. In germline, CDR1 is MNHEY, CDR2 SVGAGI. The CDR3 bases are TGTGCCAGCAGCCTACGACAGGGGGCTGAGGACATTCAGTACTTC. Protein sequence: CASSLRQGAEDIQYF.

The gene calls are TRBV7-2 and TRBJ2-7, with 11 bases matching TRBD2. Per germline, CDR1 SGHTA and CDR2 FQGNSA. Trimming removed 2 bases from V and 0 bases from J; junction bases left unmatched: 6. This CDR3 is built from 17 residues. The CDR3 protein is CASSLRTSGGSSYEQYF. The CDR3, as DNA: TGTGCCAGCAGCTTAAGAACTAGCGGGGGTAGCTCCTACGAGCAGTACTTC.

The V call is TRBV29-1, the J call TRBJ2-7, with 12 bases aligning to TRBD2. Per the germline V gene, CDR1 is SQVTM and CDR2 is ANQGSEA. V shed 7 bases, J shed 7 bases, and the junction held 8 bases outside the gene matches. The CDR3 length is 13 residues. This CDR3 is CSARTSGTGEQYF. The CDR3 DNA follows: TGCAGCGCTCGGACTAGCGGGACTGGGGAGCAGTACTTC.

The chain has TRBV18 and TRBJ2-7; 8 bases are a match to TRBD2. This CDR3 has 16 residues. J gave up 5 bases and V 3 bases, and 12 bases lay outside the gene matches. Looked up from germline, CDR1 is KGHSH and CDR2 is LQKENI. The CDR3 here is CASSPAVAGYNDEQYF. The CDR3 DNA reads TGTGCCAGCTCACCCGCGGTAGCGGGGTATAACGACGAGCAGTACTTC.

This chain uses TRBV6-5 with TRBJ1-3; maybe TRBD1 (5 bases). The CDR3 spans 16 residues. The V and J ends lost 0 bases and 0 bases respectively, with 9 bases between them. Germline V lookup: CDR1 MNHEY, CDR2 SVGAGI. Here the CDR3 DNA reads TGTGCCAGCAGTTACTCGACAGACCTCTCTGGAAACACCATATATTTT. Translated: CASSYSTDLSGNTIYF.

This clone was detected a few times. The chain joins TRBV4-1 to TRBJ1-1; D call uncertain. The CDR3 extends over 11 amino acids. In germline, CDR1 is MGHRA, CDR2 YSYEKL. V was cut by 4 bases and J by 10 bases, with 10 bases left in between. The CDR3 DNA follows: TGCGCCAGCAGCCTCGGGGTGGCAGCTTTCTTT. As protein: CASSLGVAAFF.

The CDR3 coding sequence is TGTGCCAGCAGCTTGGACGGGGGGAAAGAGACCCAGTACTTC. Translation: CASSLDGGKETQYF. The rearrangement joins TRBV5-5 to TRBJ2-5; TRBD2 aligns across 7 bases. With V trimmed by 0 bases and J by 3 bases, 2 bases remained unmatched. The CDR3 contains 14 residues. Germline values: CDR1 SGHKS, CDR2 YYEKEE (reference sequence).